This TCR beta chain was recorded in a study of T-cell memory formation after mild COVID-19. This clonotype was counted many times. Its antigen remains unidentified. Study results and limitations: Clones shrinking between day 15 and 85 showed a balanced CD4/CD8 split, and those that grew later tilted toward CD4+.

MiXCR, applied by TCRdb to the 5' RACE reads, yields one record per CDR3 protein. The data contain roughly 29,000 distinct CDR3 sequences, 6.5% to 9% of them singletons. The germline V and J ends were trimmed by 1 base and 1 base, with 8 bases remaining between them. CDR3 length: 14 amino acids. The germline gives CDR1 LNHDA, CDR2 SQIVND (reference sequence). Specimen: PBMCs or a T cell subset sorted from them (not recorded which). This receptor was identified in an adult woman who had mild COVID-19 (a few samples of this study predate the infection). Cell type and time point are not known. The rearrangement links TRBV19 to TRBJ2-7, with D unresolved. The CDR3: CASSIAAPSYEQYF. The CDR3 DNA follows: TGTGCCAGTAGTATAGCGGCCCCGTCCTACGAGCAGTACTTC.